This T cell receptor beta chain is drawn from a study of T cell responses to AZD1222 COVID-19 vaccine. The assay was immunoSEQ multiplex PCR, and TCRdb's table has in-frame clones only and misses some. The data contain 130,000 or so clones, over 90% of them seen just once; the ten biggest clones take up 5.4%. For this clone: The antigen remains undetermined.

Findings and limits, study-wide: Unmutated variant regions are reportedly targeted by nearly half of spike-specific TCRs. Once two AZD1222 doses were given, Spike-specific TCR breadth and depth went up. In a largely white British group with more females than males, clonal diversity was possibly underestimated.

Deletions cut 3 bases from V and 6 bases from J, with 8 bases between. The CDR3 spans 12 residues. Germline assignment: CDR1 ENHRY and CDR2 SYGVKD. The source of this sequence is an adult in good health. The V gene is TRBV10-3, the J gene TRBJ1-1; D remains ambiguous. Sequencing was performed on peripheral blood, taken on day 0 of AZD1222 vaccination. The CDR3 region has the DNA TGTGCCATCAGTGAAGATAGCCCTGAAGCTTTCTTT. Amino acid sequence: CAISEDSPEAFF.